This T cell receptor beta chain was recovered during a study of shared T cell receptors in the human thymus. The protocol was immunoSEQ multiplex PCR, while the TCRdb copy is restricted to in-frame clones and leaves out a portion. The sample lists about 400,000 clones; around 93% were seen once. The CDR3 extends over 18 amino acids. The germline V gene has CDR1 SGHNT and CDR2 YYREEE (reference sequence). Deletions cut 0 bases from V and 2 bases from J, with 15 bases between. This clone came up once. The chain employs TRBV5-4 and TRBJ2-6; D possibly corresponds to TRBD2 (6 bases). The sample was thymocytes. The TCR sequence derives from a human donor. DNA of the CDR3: TGTGCCAGCAGCTTGGCCTGGAGGGAAACCCCTGGGGCCAACGTCCTGACTTTC. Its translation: CASSLAWRETPGANVLTF.